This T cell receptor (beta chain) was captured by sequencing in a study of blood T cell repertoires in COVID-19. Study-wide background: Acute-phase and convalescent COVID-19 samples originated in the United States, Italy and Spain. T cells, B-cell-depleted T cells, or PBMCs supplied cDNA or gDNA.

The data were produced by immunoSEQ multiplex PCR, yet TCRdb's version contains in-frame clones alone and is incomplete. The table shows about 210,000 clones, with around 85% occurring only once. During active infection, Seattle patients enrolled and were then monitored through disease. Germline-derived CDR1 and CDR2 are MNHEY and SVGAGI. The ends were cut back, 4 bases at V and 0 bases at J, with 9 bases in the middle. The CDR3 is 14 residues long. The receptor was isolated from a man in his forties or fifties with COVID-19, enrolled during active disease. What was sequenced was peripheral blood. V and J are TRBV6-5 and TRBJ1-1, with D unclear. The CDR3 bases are TGTGCCAGCAGTTCCCTTGGAGTGAACACTGAAGCTTTCTTT. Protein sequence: CASSSLGVNTEAFF.